The 16 T cell receptor beta chains listed next were all sequenced from one sample in a study of blood T cell repertoires in COVID-19. TCRdb's table, derived via immunoSEQ multiplex PCR, lists solely in-frame clones and lacks some. The profile shows tens of thousands of clones, 87% of them singletons. The sequencing input was peripheral blood. Receptors were obtained from a human donor with active COVID-19. The donor label of this sample is uncertain.

J is TRBJ2-1 and V is TRBV5-1; 7 bases agree with TRBD2. CDR3 length equals 16 residues. CDR1 and CDR2 (germline): SGHRS, YFSETQ. With V trimmed by 4 bases and J by 10 bases, 17 bases remained unmatched. CDR3 coding DNA: TGCGCCAGCAGCGACCACCGGACTAGGACGCTTAGGGAGCAGTTCTTC. It is translated as CASSDHRTRTLREQFF.

This clone was seen once. The chain combines TRBV7-9 with TRBJ2-7; 8 bases fit TRBD1. Per the germline V gene, CDR1 is SEHNR and CDR2 is FQNEAQ (reference sequence). V trimming: 11 bases; J trimming: 5 bases; junction bases outside the gene matches: 17. The CDR3 spans 15 residues. CDR3 amino acids: CASTDPDRAPHEQYF. DNA of the CDR3: TGTGCCTCGACCGACCCGGACAGGGCCCCCCACGAGCAGTACTTC.

V gene TRBV18 combines with J gene TRBJ1-1; possible D gene TRBD1, 6 bases. The CDR3 consists of 14 residues. Germline V gene sequence: CDR1 KGHSH, CDR2 LQKENI. Trimming left V 1 base short and J 1 base short, with 7 bases between. CDR3 loop: CASSPRTANTEAFF. CDR3 coding DNA: TGTGCCAGCTCACCACGGACAGCGAACACTGAAGCTTTCTTT.

This chain connects TRBV6-5 to TRBJ2-1, with 8 bases aligning to TRBD2. Per the germline V gene, CDR1 is MNHEY and CDR2 is SVGAGI. The ends lost 1 base at V and 6 bases at J; junction bases unmatched: 5. The CDR3 sequence is 15 residues long. Here the CDR3 DNA reads TGTGCCAGCAGTTACTTGACTGGGACTAGCAATGAGCAGTTCTTC. As protein: CASSYLTGTSNEQFF.

In this sample, this clone turned up once. The chain links TRBV27 to TRBJ1-1; 7 nucleotides line up with TRBD1. CDR3 size: 13 residues. The junction had 9 bases not matched to a gene; V was cut back by 7 bases and J by 7 bases. CDR1 is MNHEY, CDR2 SMNVEV, per germline (reference sequence). CDR3 in amino acids: CASNARGMGEAFF. CDR3 bases: TGTGCCAGCAACGCCAGGGGGATGGGTGAAGCTTTCTTT.

The chain recombines TRBV9 with TRBJ1-3, with unresolved D. The CDR3 is 15 amino acids. V was shortened by 3 bases and J by 0 bases, with 10 bases between the two germline ends. The germline gives CDR1 SGDLS, CDR2 YYNGEE. Here the CDR3 reads CASSDVRNSGNTIYF. In nucleotides, the CDR3 is TGTGCCAGCAGCGACGTGCGAAACTCTGGAAACACCATATATTTT.

The chain has TRBV2 and TRBJ1-4; D is perhaps TRBD1 (6 bases). The ends were cut back, 2 bases at V and 3 bases at J, with 10 bases in the middle. Looked up from germline, CDR1 is SNHLY and CDR2 is FYNNEI. The length of the CDR3 is 15 residues. The CDR3 sequence: CASSETGMSNEKLFF. Here the CDR3 DNA reads TGTGCCAGCAGTGAAACAGGGATGTCTAATGAAAAACTGTTTTTT.

The chain carries TRBV7-8 and TRBJ2-1, with D hard to call. This CDR3 region has 14 residues. V lost 0 bases to trimming and J lost 2 bases, with 5 bases between them. The germline gives CDR1 SGHVS, CDR2 FQNEAQ. CDR3 DNA: TGTGCCAGCAGCTTAGCTCGGGCCTACAATGAGCAGTTCTTC. Its protein product is CASSLARAYNEQFF.

V is TRBV6-5 and J is TRBJ1-1, with 8 bases identical to TRBD1. The CDR3 contains 14 residues. The germline V gene encodes CDR1 MNHEY and CDR2 SVGAGI. With V trimmed by 6 bases and J by 4 bases, 7 bases remained unmatched. The CDR3 loop is CASSGTGRGTEAFF. CDR3 bases: TGTGCCAGCAGCGGGACAGGCCGGGGCACTGAAGCTTTCTTT.

The chain links TRBV9 to TRBJ2-1; D is possibly TRBD2 (7 bases). Trimming pared 0 bases from V and 13 bases from J, leaving 20 bases between. There are 15 residues in the CDR3. Germline values: CDR1 SGDLS, CDR2 YYNGEE. CDR3 nucleotide sequence: TGTGCCAGCAGCGTAGAATTGGGCAGGGGAGGGGTACAGTTCTTC. Translating it yields CASSVELGRGGVQFF.

The V call is TRBV6-2 or TRBV6-3, the J call TRBJ1-5; TRBD1 aligns across 7 bases. This CDR3 has 14 residues. V lost 5 bases, J lost 9 bases, and 10 bases stayed unmatched. Germline V gives CDR1 MNHEY, CDR2 SVGEGT. The chain's CDR3 is CASSRTGASGPQHF. The CDR3 DNA reads as TGTGCCAGCAGTCGTACAGGGGCCTCCGGGCCCCAGCATTTT.

The chain employs TRBV7-6 and TRBJ2-1, with TRBD2 identical over 10 bases. CDR1 and CDR2 (germline): SGHVS, FNYEAQ. Trimming took 3 bases from V and 10 from J; bases not matched to a gene: 9. This CDR3 spans 15 amino acids. CDR3 residues: CASSFPAGGIWEQFF. The CDR3 DNA follows: TGTGCCAGCAGCTTCCCAGCGGGGGGGATTTGGGAGCAGTTCTTC.

This chain links TRBV2 with TRBJ2-7, with D unclear. Germline assignment: CDR1 SNHLY and CDR2 FYNNEI. The CDR3 is made up of 15 amino acids. The V end lost 10 bases, the J end lost 0 bases, and 19 bases lay between the germline ends. This CDR3 reads CAILESTASSYEQYF. The CDR3 DNA is TGTGCCATCCTAGAGTCTACTGCGAGCTCCTACGAGCAGTACTTC.

This chain connects TRBV7-6 to TRBJ2-1; 12 bases line up with TRBD2. The CDR3 covers 17 residues. The V and J ends lost 4 bases and 3 bases, in that order; junction bases with no gene match: 7. Germline loops: CDR1 SGHVS, CDR2 FNYEAQ. CDR3 coding DNA: TGTGCCAGCAGCTCTAGCGGGGGGGACGTGGTCTACAATGAGCAGTTCTTC. Protein: CASSSSGGDVVYNEQFF.

This chain uses TRBV28 with TRBJ1-2; no definite D call. V lost 4 bases, J lost 0 bases, and 12 bases lay in between. In germline, CDR1 is MDHEN, CDR2 SYDVKM. This CDR3 spans 15 amino acids. In DNA form, the CDR3 reads TGTGCCAGCAGTTCCGAAGTGAAGCCTAACTATGGCTACACCTTC. It specifies CASSSEVKPNYGYTF.

The chain links TRBV7-3 to TRBJ1-1; no firm D call. The CDR3 extends over 15 amino acids. CDR1 is SGHTA, CDR2 FQGTGA, per germline. Trimming cost V 4 bases and J 0 bases, with 12 bases left between them. The CDR3 nucleotides read TGTGCCAGCAGCTCATGGAACACTATGAACACTGAAGCTTTCTTT. Its translation: CASSSWNTMNTEAFF.